These T cell receptor beta chains were read from a single sample in a study of T cell changes during pregnancy in multiple sclerosis. Measured with immunoSEQ multiplex PCR; TCRdb has only the in-frame clones, and not every one. The sample carries around 43,000 clones, about 90% recorded once. This specimen consisted of CD4+ T cells from peripheral blood mononuclear cells, obtained before pregnancy. Every receptor here comes from a female donor with multiple sclerosis, enrolled in a pregnancy study. The CDR3 runs from the conserved cysteine through the conserved F or W. Each record gives: D gene, J gene, V gene, clone size, CDR3 DNA, CDR3 protein. A D gene is named only where the DNA matches it firmly. Clone size is stated in some rows and not others, as once, few, many or a class when expanded.

d_call: -; j_call: TRBJ1-1; v_call: TRBV28; clone_size: -; cdr3_nt: TGTGCCAGCAGTTTATCAACGACAGGAACCATTGAAGCTTTCTTT; cdr3_aa: CASSLSTTGTIEAFF
d_call: -; j_call: TRBJ2-5; v_call: TRBV19; clone_size: -; cdr3_nt: TGTGCCAGTAGTATACAGGGTGAGACCCAGTACTTC; cdr3_aa: CASSIQGETQYF
d_call: TRBD1; j_call: TRBJ2-7; v_call: TRBV4-3; clone_size: -; cdr3_nt: TGCGCCAGCGCCCGGGACAGATCCTACGAGCAGTACTTC; cdr3_aa: CASARDRSYEQYF
d_call: TRBD1; j_call: TRBJ2-7; v_call: TRBV28; clone_size: -; cdr3_nt: TGTGCCAGCAGTTTTTCAGGGGGCTACTCCTACGAGCAGTACTTC; cdr3_aa: CASSFSGGYSYEQYF
d_call: -; j_call: TRBJ2-2; v_call: TRBV15; clone_size: few; cdr3_nt: TGTGCCACCAGCAGAGATCGGGGGAGCACCGGGGAGCTGTTTTTT; cdr3_aa: CATSRDRGSTGELFF
d_call: TRBD1; j_call: TRBJ2-3; v_call: TRBV7-2; clone_size: -; cdr3_nt: TGTGCCAGCAGCCCGGGGGACAGGGTAACAGATACGCAGTATTTT; cdr3_aa: CASSPGDRVTDTQYF
d_call: -; j_call: TRBJ1-3; v_call: TRBV7-9; clone_size: -; cdr3_nt: TGTGCCAGCAGCTTACGTGCTGGAAACACCATATATTTT; cdr3_aa: CASSLRAGNTIYF
d_call: -; j_call: TRBJ2-7; v_call: TRBV11-2; clone_size: -; cdr3_nt: TGTGCCAGCAGCTTAGATCCGGGGGTAGGGAAGTACTTC; cdr3_aa: CASSLDPGVGKYF
d_call: -; j_call: TRBJ1-6; v_call: TRBV27; clone_size: -; cdr3_nt: TGTGCCAGCATGTTAACCGCAGGGTGGAGTTCACCCCTCCACTTT; cdr3_aa: CASMLTAGWSSPLHF
d_call: -; j_call: TRBJ2-7; v_call: TRBV6-1; clone_size: -; cdr3_nt: TGTGCCACAAGGGCGGGGATCGGGACCTACGAGCAGTACTTC; cdr3_aa: CATRAGIGTYEQYF
d_call: -; j_call: TRBJ2-1; v_call: TRBV7-9; clone_size: -; cdr3_nt: TGTGCCAGCAGCTTAGGGGTCCGGGGAAGCAATGAGCAGTTCTTC; cdr3_aa: CASSLGVRGSNEQFF
d_call: -; j_call: TRBJ2-5; v_call: TRBV28; clone_size: -; cdr3_nt: TGTGCCAGCAGACCTACTAGGGGAGGCGGGACCCAGTACTTC; cdr3_aa: CASRPTRGGGTQYF
d_call: TRBD2; j_call: TRBJ2-2; v_call: TRBV7-9; clone_size: once; cdr3_nt: TGTGCCAGCAGCTCACCTAGCGGGAGGGCCTTGACCGGGGAGCTGTTTTTT; cdr3_aa: CASSSPSGRALTGELFF
d_call: -; j_call: TRBJ2-1; v_call: TRBV18; clone_size: once; cdr3_nt: TGTGCCAGCTCACTCTCGCGGGGATACAATGAGCAGTTCTTC; cdr3_aa: CASSLSRGYNEQFF
d_call: TRBD2; j_call: TRBJ2-3; v_call: TRBV27; clone_size: -; cdr3_nt: TGTGCCAGCAGTCGGGGGGTCCGGGCAGATACGCAGTATTTT; cdr3_aa: CASSRGVRADTQYF
d_call: -; j_call: TRBJ1-3; v_call: TRBV5-6; clone_size: once; cdr3_nt: TGTGCCAGCAGCTTGGGTCACGCACAAGGGGATTCTTCTGGAAACACCATATATTTT; cdr3_aa: CASSLGHAQGDSSGNTIYF
d_call: TRBD2; j_call: TRBJ2-1; v_call: TRBV27; clone_size: -; cdr3_nt: TGTGCCAGCAGTCCTAGCGGGAGTACGTTTGAGCAGTTCTTC; cdr3_aa: CASSPSGSTFEQFF
d_call: TRBD2; j_call: TRBJ2-5; v_call: TRBV6-1; clone_size: -; cdr3_nt: TGTGCCAGCACGGGCACTAGCGGGAGTGTGGAGACCCAGTACTTC; cdr3_aa: CASTGTSGSVETQYF
d_call: -; j_call: TRBJ2-5; v_call: TRBV2; clone_size: -; cdr3_nt: TGTGCCAGAAAGAGGGAGACCCAGTACTTC; cdr3_aa: CARKRETQYF
d_call: TRBD1; j_call: TRBJ1-2; v_call: TRBV28; clone_size: -; cdr3_nt: TGTGCCAGCAGGGGACAGGCGGGCAACTACTATGGCTACACCTTC; cdr3_aa: CASRGQAGNYYGYTF
d_call: -; j_call: TRBJ2-3; v_call: TRBV30; clone_size: once; cdr3_nt: TGTGCCTGGAGTGAACGCAGTCTCAGCACAGATACGCAGTATTTT; cdr3_aa: CAWSERSLSTDTQYF
d_call: -; j_call: TRBJ2-2; v_call: TRBV7-9; clone_size: -; cdr3_nt: TGTGCCAGCAGCTTGACGGAGTACACCGGGGAGCTGTTTTTT; cdr3_aa: CASSLTEYTGELFF
d_call: TRBD2; j_call: TRBJ2-1; v_call: TRBV6-6; clone_size: -; cdr3_nt: TGTGCCAGCAGTTACGTGGGACTAGCGATCTACAATGAGCAGTTCTTC; cdr3_aa: CASSYVGLAIYNEQFF
d_call: -; j_call: TRBJ2-1; v_call: TRBV5-1; clone_size: once; cdr3_nt: TGCGCCAGCAGCTTGGAGGCGGGACTCGTGGAGCAGTTCTTC; cdr3_aa: CASSLEAGLVEQFF
d_call: -; j_call: TRBJ2-1; v_call: TRBV6-1; clone_size: -; cdr3_nt: TGTGCCAGCAGGTCGAGCGGTCAGTACAATGAGCAGTTCTTC; cdr3_aa: CASRSSGQYNEQFF
d_call: -; j_call: TRBJ1-2; v_call: TRBV11-2; clone_size: -; cdr3_nt: TGTGCCAGCAGCCACTTACAAGGGGCGAGCTACACCTTC; cdr3_aa: CASSHLQGASYTF
d_call: TRBD2; j_call: TRBJ2-4; v_call: TRBV7-9; clone_size: -; cdr3_nt: TGTGCCAGCAGCTTATCCGGACTAGCGGAATCCAACATTCAGTACTTC; cdr3_aa: CASSLSGLAESNIQYF
d_call: -; j_call: TRBJ2-7; v_call: TRBV10-3; clone_size: -; cdr3_nt: TGTGCCATCAGTGAGTATGGCCAGGGAGGGCAGTACTTC; cdr3_aa: CAISEYGQGGQYF
d_call: -; j_call: TRBJ2-7; v_call: TRBV9; clone_size: -; cdr3_nt: TGTGCCAGCAGCGCCTCCTTAGAACCCTCCTACGAGCAGTACTTC; cdr3_aa: CASSASLEPSYEQYF
d_call: -; j_call: TRBJ2-2; v_call: TRBV18; clone_size: -; cdr3_nt: TGTGCCAGCTCACCGAGCGGGCCCTCGAACACCGGGGAGCTGTTTTTT; cdr3_aa: CASSPSGPSNTGELFF
d_call: -; j_call: TRBJ2-3; v_call: TRBV5-4; clone_size: -; cdr3_nt: TGTGCCAGCAGCTTGGCCGGGGATACGCAGTATTTT; cdr3_aa: CASSLAGDTQYF
d_call: -; j_call: TRBJ2-3; v_call: TRBV19; clone_size: -; cdr3_nt: TGTGCCAGTAGTATCGGGAGTCTCACAGATACGCAGTATTTT; cdr3_aa: CASSIGSLTDTQYF
d_call: TRBD1; j_call: TRBJ2-7; v_call: TRBV15; clone_size: once; cdr3_nt: TGTGCCACCAGCACCTACGGACAGGGATCGGGCCCGACCTACGAGCAGTACTTC; cdr3_aa: CATSTYGQGSGPTYEQYF
d_call: TRBD2; j_call: TRBJ2-1; v_call: TRBV7-9; clone_size: -; cdr3_nt: TGTGCCAGCAGCTTGGCGGGCGGGAGGGCCGTCAATGAGCAGTTCTTC; cdr3_aa: CASSLAGGRAVNEQFF
d_call: TRBD1; j_call: TRBJ1-2; v_call: TRBV28; clone_size: -; cdr3_nt: TGTGCCAGCAGTAGATGGACAGGTGGGGTGATAGGCTACACCTTC; cdr3_aa: CASSRWTGGVIGYTF
d_call: TRBD1; j_call: TRBJ1-4; v_call: TRBV9; clone_size: -; cdr3_nt: TGTGCCAGCAGCGCGACAGGGTCTAGTGAAAAACTGTTTTTT; cdr3_aa: CASSATGSSEKLFF
d_call: -; j_call: TRBJ1-1; v_call: TRBV6-5; clone_size: -; cdr3_nt: TGTGCCAGCAGTTACTCTTCGGGGGTCACTGAAGCTTTCTTT; cdr3_aa: CASSYSSGVTEAFF
d_call: TRBD2; j_call: TRBJ2-7; v_call: TRBV28; clone_size: -; cdr3_nt: TGTGCCAGCAGTTCTAGCGGGAGGGCGGGGGAGCAGTACTTC; cdr3_aa: CASSSSGRAGEQYF
d_call: -; j_call: TRBJ1-3; v_call: TRBV7-2; clone_size: -; cdr3_nt: TGTGCCAGCAGCATCGGACTTCCTGGAAACACCATATATTTT; cdr3_aa: CASSIGLPGNTIYF
d_call: TRBD2; j_call: TRBJ2-6; v_call: TRBV28; clone_size: once; cdr3_nt: TGTGCCAGCAGTTTAGGGGGGGCTGGGGCCAACGTCCTGACTTTC; cdr3_aa: CASSLGGAGANVLTF
d_call: -; j_call: TRBJ2-6; v_call: TRBV7-2; clone_size: -; cdr3_nt: TGTGCCAGCAGCCCAGTTGGGCACTCTGGGGCCAACGTCCTGACTTTC; cdr3_aa: CASSPVGHSGANVLTF
d_call: TRBD2; j_call: TRBJ2-1; v_call: TRBV7-2; clone_size: -; cdr3_nt: TGTGCCAGCAGCTTTGGACTAGCGGGTCCGGGGGGGCAGTTCTTC; cdr3_aa: CASSFGLAGPGGQFF
d_call: TRBD1; j_call: TRBJ2-1; v_call: TRBV19; clone_size: few; cdr3_nt: TGTGCCAGTAGTAGGGCTGGGGGACAGGGACACAATGAGCAGTTCTTC; cdr3_aa: CASSRAGGQGHNEQFF
d_call: -; j_call: TRBJ2-7; v_call: TRBV6-1; clone_size: -; cdr3_nt: TGTGCCAGCAGTGTACAGGGAGACTCCTACGAGCAGTACTTC; cdr3_aa: CASSVQGDSYEQYF
d_call: TRBD2; j_call: TRBJ2-1; v_call: TRBV6-5; clone_size: -; cdr3_nt: TGTGCCAGCAGCGTAACTAGCGGTGGCTACAATGAGCAGTTCTTC; cdr3_aa: CASSVTSGGYNEQFF
d_call: -; j_call: TRBJ1-1; v_call: TRBV5-6; clone_size: -; cdr3_nt: TGTGCCGGCAGCCTCAACCAGTGGAACACTGAAGCTTTCTTT; cdr3_aa: CAGSLNQWNTEAFF
d_call: -; j_call: TRBJ1-1; v_call: TRBV19; clone_size: -; cdr3_nt: TGTGCCAGTAGTATAGTGTGGGCGACCCCTGATGAAGCTTTCTTT; cdr3_aa: CASSIVWATPDEAFF
d_call: TRBD2; j_call: TRBJ2-3; v_call: TRBV7-8; clone_size: -; cdr3_nt: TGTGCCAGCAGCCGGACTAGCGGGCCGACAGATACGCAGTATTTT; cdr3_aa: CASSRTSGPTDTQYF
d_call: TRBD2; j_call: TRBJ2-7; v_call: TRBV6-1; clone_size: -; cdr3_nt: TGTGCCAGCAAAGAGGACGGGAGGGGTTCCTACGAGCAGTACTTC; cdr3_aa: CASKEDGRGSYEQYF
d_call: TRBD2; j_call: TRBJ2-2; v_call: TRBV5-1; clone_size: -; cdr3_nt: TGCGCCAGCAGCTTGAAACAGGGGACTAGCGGGAGGGCGAACACCGGGGAGCTGTTTTTT; cdr3_aa: CASSLKQGTSGRANTGELFF
d_call: TRBD2; j_call: TRBJ2-7; v_call: TRBV5-1; clone_size: few; cdr3_nt: TGCGCCAGCAGTTCGGGACTAGCGGGCTCCTACGAGCAGTACTTC; cdr3_aa: CASSSGLAGSYEQYF
d_call: TRBD2; j_call: TRBJ2-5; v_call: TRBV28; clone_size: -; cdr3_nt: TGTGCCAGCAGTTTATTTTTCCTAGCGGGAGGGGGGGTCCAGTACTTC; cdr3_aa: CASSLFFLAGGGVQYF
d_call: -; j_call: TRBJ2-1; v_call: TRBV7-2; clone_size: -; cdr3_nt: TGTGCCAGCAGCCGCGACTACTTCTACAATGAGCAGTTCTTC; cdr3_aa: CASSRDYFYNEQFF